The TCR beta chain described here comes from a study of CD8 T cells in Susac syndrome (dated by TCRdb to about 2019). Regarding the study in general: Whether CD8+ T cell activation and differentiation in Susac syndrome was antigen driven was tested using repertoire sequencing. The study compared CD8+ T cell repertoire clonality among 12 healthy donors, 14 Susac syndrome patients and approximately 16 multiple sclerosis patients. Results and caveats for the whole study, not just this receptor: The number of individuals in the TCR sequencing and HLA analysis was acknowledged as relatively small.

RNA was extracted with the RNeasy kit and roughly 0.5 to 1 ug was reverse transcribed using random hexamers. The immunoSEQ multiplex PCR assay, which covers 54 Vbeta and 13 Jbeta segments, was used to amplify TCR beta CDR3 regions. Bias from PCR amplification was corrected by using a synthetic template baseline for primer optimization and for computational correction. In the source study's methods: Reads were assigned to V, D and J genes according to IMGT and analyzed in immunoSEQ Analyzer, with only productive sequences retained. Clonality was calculated as one minus the Shannon entropy normalized by log2 of the number of productive unique sequences. Public and private clones were assessed among the 100 most prevalent clones of each patient and control. A clone was defined as Susac-specific if it was absent from the healthy and MS cohorts, from approximately 980 published viral clones and from other ImmuneACCESS disease sequences. TCRdb's own reprocessing of the public reads used fastp at Q25 and MiXCR and kept productive beta chains. Rows merge per CDR3 protein into single entries with the most common DNA and genes. Clone size and V and J calls follow TCRdb, not the original study. The sample yields about 150,000 distinct CDR3 sequences; just under 95% were counted once. The ten biggest clones cover just over 0.2% of the sample.

From the cysteine through the phenylalanine, the CDR3 covers 14 amino acids. The DNA shown is the 42-base CDR3, in frame from base 1. Trimming removed 3 bases from V and 3 bases from J, leaving 8 bases between the germline ends. CDR1 and CDR2, per the germline V gene (reference sequence), are MNHEY and SMNVEV. Peripheral blood CD8+ and CD4+ T cells from healthy donors, Susac syndrome patients and multiple sclerosis patients were profiled by high-throughput TCR beta sequencing. Treatment-naive patients with stable or active relapsing-remitting disease fulfilling revised McDonald criteria were used as multiple sclerosis controls. Bulk CD8+ and CD4+ T cells were purified by magnetic negative isolation, while CD8+ TEMRA cells were enriched using FACS. Blood was drawn into EDTA tubes, processed within 24 hours, and PBMCs were isolated by density gradient centrifugation. PBMCs intended for TCR sequencing were cryopreserved in liquid nitrogen and were subsequently thawed in a 37 degrees C water bath. Purity of sorted or isolated CD4+, CD8+ and CD8+ TEMRA cells was at least 90%.

As to this clonotype: Its antigen is still unknown. The sample holds no much larger clone one base away, and base qualities are not on file.

Recombination linked TRBV27 to TRBJ1-4, with the D gene uncertain. The sample consisted of CD8+ T cells from PBMCs. The TCR originated in a human donor with multiple sclerosis. The nucleotides are TGTGCCAGCAGTTTTGGGCAGTCTAATGAAAAACTGTTTTTT. Its translation is CASSFGQSNEKLFF.